One TCR beta chain is described in this entry. The antigen remains unidentified. The data are from a study of T cell responses to AZD1222 COVID-19 vaccine. Study information: Researchers grouped second doses given at about 4 or about 12 weeks into one pool.

Findings of the study overall: It was only 6 or 7 AZD1222 recipients who were seropositive at baseline. Rises in breadth and depth of Spike-specific TCRs came after two AZD1222 doses.

The CDR3 length is 15 residues. CDR1 and CDR2 (germline): SGDLS, YYNGEE. Trimming took 2 bases from V and 3 from J, leaving 14 bases between them. Clones were sequenced by immunoSEQ multiplex PCR, and TCRdb holds only the in-frame ones, with some missing. Here the sample spans fewer than 110,000 clones, over 75% being singletons. This TCR derives from an adult in good health. Sequences were derived from peripheral blood, sampled on day 0 of AZD1222 vaccination. V and J are TRBV9 and TRBJ1-2, with a weak D call TRBD1 (6 bases). The CDR3 region has the DNA TGTGCCAGCAGCGTCTCTCACGGGGGGCACTATGGCTACACCTTC. This gives the protein CASSVSHGGHYGYTF.